These 20 T cell receptor beta chains were all obtained from the same sample, sequenced in a study of immune cell composition in non-small cell lung cancer. Sequencing was performed with immunoSEQ multiplex PCR; in TCRdb, only in-frame clones are kept and a portion is missing. The sample lists around 2,300 clones, 81% seen once, with approximately 4.2% in the top ten. Sequenced material: lung tumor tissue. The receptors were sampled from a human donor with non-small cell lung cancer.

The chain couples TRBV21-1 to TRBJ2-1; the table assigns TRBD2, which was not confirmed against the DNA. TRBV21-1 is tagged as a pseudogene. The CDR3 sequence is 16 residues long. The chain's CDR3 is CASSTTGDSFGNEQFF. CDR3 sequence (DNA): TGTGCCAGCAGCACGACGGGGGACTCTTTTGGCAATGAGCAGTTCTTC.

This chain links TRBV10-1 with TRBJ2-5; TRBD2 agrees at 7 bases. The germline V gene has CDR1 WNHNN and CDR2 SYGVQD (reference sequence). The CDR3 spans 13 residues. Losses at the gene ends were 6 bases for V and 6 bases for J; bases not matched to a gene: 7. As DNA, the CDR3 is TGCGCCAGCAGCGGGGAGGGGATGAAGACCCAGTACTTC. Its protein is CASSGEGMKTQYF.

The gene calls are TRBV2 and TRBJ2-2, with 9 bases matching TRBD1. Germline CDR1 reads SNHLY; CDR2 reads FYNNEI. The junction had 9 bases not matched to a gene; V was cut back by 6 bases and J by 7 bases. There are 15 residues in the CDR3. The DNA for the CDR3 is TGTGCCAGCAGAAGGACAGGGGCGCAGCACGGGGAGCTGTTTTTT. Amino acid sequence: CASRRTGAQHGELFF.

The chain uses TRBV27 and TRBJ1-2; 7 bases match TRBD1. J gave up 4 bases and V 6 bases, and 5 bases lay outside the gene matches. CDR3 size: 13 residues. CDR1 MNHEY and CDR2 SMNVEV come from the germline V gene (reference sequence). This CDR3 is CASSRQGTYGYTF. The DNA of the CDR3 is TGTGCCAGCAGCCGACAGGGCACCTATGGCTACACCTTC.

The chain is built from TRBV2 and TRBJ1-2; 9 nucleotides match TRBD1. Germline V CDR1 and CDR2: SNHLY, FYNNEI. Trimming cost V 3 bases and J 2 bases; bases outside gene matches: 7. The CDR3 covers 16 residues. The CDR3 protein is CASSDSGTGKNYGYTF. The DNA of the CDR3 is TGTGCCAGCAGTGACAGCGGGACAGGGAAAAACTATGGCTACACCTTC.

The chain has TRBV28 and TRBJ2-5, with 10 positions matching TRBD2. Germline V lookup: CDR1 MDHEN, CDR2 SYDVKM. J gave up 4 bases and V 4 bases, and 9 bases lay outside the gene matches. This CDR3 is 16 amino acids long. CDR3 residues: CASSSERLAGTETQYF. CDR3 DNA: TGTGCCAGCAGTTCCGAACGACTAGCGGGTACAGAGACCCAGTACTTC. Full variable domain (outside the CDR3, taken from reference TRBV28 and TRBJ2-5): DVKVTQSSRYLVKRTGEKVFLECVQDMDHENMFWYRQDPGLGLRLIYFSYDVKMKEKGDIPEGYSVSREKKERFSLILESASTNQTSMYLCASSSERLAGTETQYFGPGTRLLVL.

This chain uses TRBV5-6 with TRBJ2-5; 9 bases are shared with TRBD2. The germline CDR1 and CDR2 sequences are SGHDT and YYEEEE. The CDR3 spans 17 residues. Trimming removed 1 base from V and 5 bases from J; junction bases left unmatched: 12. The CDR3, as DNA: TGTGCCAGCAGCTTGCCCATCGGCGGGAGGGCCGGTGAGACCCAGTACTTC. Protein product: CASSLPIGGRAGETQYF.

The rearrangement links TRBV4-3 to TRBJ2-2; the D gene is possibly TRBD1 (6 bases). Germline V lookup: CDR1 LGHNA, CDR2 YSLEER. V lost 4 bases and J lost 6, with 15 bases in between. This CDR3 spans 15 amino acids. CDR3 DNA sequence: TGCGCCAGCAGCCGGGGGCCGGGGACGGCCGGGGAGCTGTTTTTT. Its translation is CASSRGPGTAGELFF.

V and J are TRBV2 and TRBJ2-3; the match to TRBD2 covers 10 bases. Trimming took 4 bases from V and 3 from J; bases not matched to a gene: 4. Germline-derived CDR1 and CDR2 are SNHLY and FYNNEI. The CDR3 length is 15 residues. The DNA of the CDR3 is TGTGCCAGCAGTGGGTCTAGCGGGGGTACAGATACGCAGTATTTT. It yields the protein CASSGSSGGTDTQYF. Based on the CDR3 plus reference TRBV2 and TRBJ2-3, the full variable domain is EPEVTQTPSHQVTQMGQEVILRCVPISNHLYFYWYRQILGQKVEFLVSFYNNEISEKSEIFDDQFSVERPDGSNFTLKIRSTKLEDSAMYFCASSGSSGGTDTQYFGPGTRLTVL.

This chain links TRBV6-5 with TRBJ2-3; TRBD1 is a possible D gene (6 bases). The CDR3 sequence is 13 residues long. Trimming cost V 4 bases and J 4 bases, with 9 bases left between them. Germline V CDR1 and CDR2: MNHEY, SVGAGI. Here the CDR3 reads CASSSRGADTQYF. The CDR3, as DNA: TGTGCCAGCAGTTCCAGGGGAGCAGATACGCAGTATTTT.

This sequence joins TRBV2 and TRBJ2-2; tentatively, D is TRBD1 (5 bases). V was shortened by 4 bases and J by 8 bases, with 11 bases between the two germline ends. CDR1 is SNHLY, CDR2 FYNNEI, per germline. The CDR3 spans 13 residues. The CDR3 region is CASSVGQGGELFF. In DNA, the CDR3 is TGTGCCAGCAGTGTAGGGCAGGGAGGGGAGCTGTTTTTT.

The chain uses TRBV7-7 and TRBJ1-1; D is unresolved. This CDR3 has 13 amino acids. Trimming shortened V by 0 bases and J by 1 base, and 3 bases separated the two germline ends. The V gene's germline CDR1 is SSHAT and CDR2 FNYEAQ (reference sequence). CDR3 protein: CASSLARNTEAFF. DNA for the CDR3: TGTGCCAGCAGCTTAGCCCGGAACACTGAAGCTTTCTTT.

The rearrangement joins TRBV6-5 to TRBJ2-7; weak D call: TRBD1 (5 bases). Germline V lookup: CDR1 MNHEY, CDR2 SVGAGI. The CDR3 is made up of 14 amino acids. Trimming pared 4 bases from V and 3 bases from J, leaving 13 bases between. The chain's CDR3 is CASSSRTRSYEQYF. CDR3 sequence (DNA): TGTGCCAGCAGTTCGCGGACAAGGAGCTACGAGCAGTACTTC.

This clone was observed a single time. V is TRBV4-1 and J is TRBJ2-1; D is possibly TRBD2 (5 bases). The CDR3 is made up of 14 amino acids. The germline V gene has CDR1 MGHRA and CDR2 YSYEKL. Trimming removed 0 bases from V and 10 bases from J, with 13 bases in between. The CDR3 loop is CASSQERVEREQFF. The CDR3 DNA is TGCGCCAGCAGCCAAGAAAGGGTTGAGCGGGAGCAGTTCTTC.

This clone was seen once. The chain carries TRBV7-9 and TRBJ1-2; D might be TRBD1 (6 bases). The CDR3 loop spans 14 amino acids. Trimming took off 1 base at V and 6 bases at J, with 12 bases between the two ends. The V gene's germline CDR1 is SEHNR and CDR2 FQNEAQ (reference sequence). CDR3 sequence (DNA): TGTGCCAGCAGCTTAGTGACGCAGGGGAATGGCTACACCTTC. Protein sequence: CASSLVTQGNGYTF.

The chain carries TRBV18 and TRBJ2-7, with 8 bases aligning to TRBD1. The CDR3 runs 13 residues. Germline V gene data show CDR1 as KGHSH and CDR2 as LQKENI. V lost 7 bases to trimming and J lost 5 bases; unmatched junction nucleotides: 7. In DNA form, the CDR3 reads TGTGCCAGCTTCTGGACAGGGCAGGACGAGCAGTACTTC. It encodes CASFWTGQDEQYF.

CDR3: CASSLADRTLRGGYTF. The CDR3 DNA follows: TGTGCCAGCTCACTAGCGGACAGGACCCTTCGGGGAGGCTACACCTTC. The chain is built from TRBV18 and TRBJ1-2; TRBD1 aligns across 7 bases. The V segment lost 4 bases and the J segment 8 bases; nucleotides outside the gene matches: 16. The length of the CDR3 is 16 residues. The germline CDR1 and CDR2 sequences are KGHSH and LQKENI.

A remark on this clone: Other DNA sequences in this sample translate to the same CDR3. This sequence joins TRBV18 and TRBJ2-5; TRBD2 matches at 8 bases. This CDR3 is built from 14 residues. V lost 3 bases, J lost 1 base, and 1 base stayed unmatched. In germline, CDR1 is KGHSH, CDR2 LQKENI. The CDR3 nucleotides read TGTGCCAGCTCACCGAGCGGGGGCCAAGAGACCCAGTACTTC. Protein sequence: CASSPSGGQETQYF.

The V and J genes are TRBV7-8 and TRBJ2-7; tentative D call: TRBD1 (6 bases). V shed 6 bases and J shed 2 bases, with 14 bases lying between them. Germline V gene data show CDR1 as SGHVS and CDR2 as FQNEAQ. CDR3 length: 14 residues. The CDR3 nucleotides are TGTGCCAGCAGAACAGGGACCCAAACCTACGAGCAGTACTTC. Encoded protein: CASRTGTQTYEQYF.

The gene calls are TRBV14 and TRBJ2-7; 14 bases fit TRBD2. Germline CDR1 reads SGHDN; CDR2 reads FVKESK. V dropped 4 bases and J dropped 3; count of bases not matched to a gene: 17. The CDR3 length is 20 residues. The CDR3 spells CASSREPGLAGAGALYEQYF. The CDR3 DNA is TGTGCCAGCAGCCGGGAGCCGGGACTAGCGGGAGCCGGTGCCCTCTACGAGCAGTACTTC.